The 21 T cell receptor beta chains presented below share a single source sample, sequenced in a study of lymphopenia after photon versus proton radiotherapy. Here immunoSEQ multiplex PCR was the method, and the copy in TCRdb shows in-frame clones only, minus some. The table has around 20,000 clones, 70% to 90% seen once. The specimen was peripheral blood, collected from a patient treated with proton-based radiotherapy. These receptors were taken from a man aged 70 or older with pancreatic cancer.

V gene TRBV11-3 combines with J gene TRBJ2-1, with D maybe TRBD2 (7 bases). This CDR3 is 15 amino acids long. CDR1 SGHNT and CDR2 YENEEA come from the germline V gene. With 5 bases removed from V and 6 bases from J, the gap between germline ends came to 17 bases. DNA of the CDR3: TGTGCCAGCAGCCCGGTCGGGGGGCAAGTCAATGAGCAGTTCTTC. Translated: CASSPVGGQVNEQFF.

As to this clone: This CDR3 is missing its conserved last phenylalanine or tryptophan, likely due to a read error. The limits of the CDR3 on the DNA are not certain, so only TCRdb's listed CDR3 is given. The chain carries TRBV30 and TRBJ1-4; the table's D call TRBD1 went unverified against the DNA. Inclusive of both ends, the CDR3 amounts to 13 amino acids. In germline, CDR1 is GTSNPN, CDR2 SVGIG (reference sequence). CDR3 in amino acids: CAWSVRRGPYVLV.

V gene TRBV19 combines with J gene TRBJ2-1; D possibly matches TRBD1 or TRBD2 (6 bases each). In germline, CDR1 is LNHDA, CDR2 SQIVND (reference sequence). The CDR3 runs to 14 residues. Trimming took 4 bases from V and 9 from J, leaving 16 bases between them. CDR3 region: CASSTGNGGGEQFF. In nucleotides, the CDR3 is TGTGCCAGTAGTACGGGAAACGGGGGCGGTGAGCAGTTCTTC. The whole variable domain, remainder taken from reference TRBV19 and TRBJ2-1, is DGGITQSPKYLFRKEGQNVTLSCEQNLNHDAMYWYRQDPGQGLRLIYYSQIVNDFQKGDIAEGYSVSREKKESFPLTVTSAQKNPTAFYLCASSTGNGGGEQFFGPGTRLTVL.

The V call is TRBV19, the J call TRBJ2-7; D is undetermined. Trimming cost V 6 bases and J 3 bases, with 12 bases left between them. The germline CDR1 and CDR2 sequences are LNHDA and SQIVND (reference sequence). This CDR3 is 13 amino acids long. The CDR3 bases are TGTGCCAGTAGCCCCGGAACAAACTACGAGCAGTACTTC. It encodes CASSPGTNYEQYF.

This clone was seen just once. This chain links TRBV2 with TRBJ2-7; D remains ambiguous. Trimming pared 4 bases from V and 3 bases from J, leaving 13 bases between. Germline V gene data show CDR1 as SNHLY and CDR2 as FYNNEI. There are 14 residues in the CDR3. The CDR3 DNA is TGTGCCAGCAGTGGACCCACGGTTGGCTACGAGCAGTACTTC. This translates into CASSGPTVGYEQYF.

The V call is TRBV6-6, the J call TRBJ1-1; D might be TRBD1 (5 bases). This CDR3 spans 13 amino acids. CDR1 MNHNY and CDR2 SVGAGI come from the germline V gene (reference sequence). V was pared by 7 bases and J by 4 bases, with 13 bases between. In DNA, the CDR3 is TGTGCCAGCACCCCCCGGGGGACCACTGAAGCTTTCTTT. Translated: CASTPRGTTEAFF.

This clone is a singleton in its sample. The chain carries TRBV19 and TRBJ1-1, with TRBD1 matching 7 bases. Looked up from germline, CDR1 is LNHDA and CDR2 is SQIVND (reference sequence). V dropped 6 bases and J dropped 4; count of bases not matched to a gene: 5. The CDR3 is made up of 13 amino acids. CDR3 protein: CASSRYRGTEAFF. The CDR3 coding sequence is TGTGCCAGTAGCCGCTACAGGGGCACTGAAGCTTTCTTT.

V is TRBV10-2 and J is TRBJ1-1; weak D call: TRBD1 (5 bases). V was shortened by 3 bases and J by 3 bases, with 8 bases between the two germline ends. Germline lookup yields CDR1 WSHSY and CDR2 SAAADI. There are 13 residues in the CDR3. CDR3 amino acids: CASSDQGDTEAFF. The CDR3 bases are TGCGCCAGCAGTGATCAGGGTGACACTGAAGCTTTCTTT.

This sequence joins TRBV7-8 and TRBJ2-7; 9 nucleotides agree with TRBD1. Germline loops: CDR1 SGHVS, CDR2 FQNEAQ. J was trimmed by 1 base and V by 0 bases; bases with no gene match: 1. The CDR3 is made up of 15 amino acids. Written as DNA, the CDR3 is TGTGCCAGCAGCTTAGCAGGGACAGGGTCCTACGAGCAGTACTTC. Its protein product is CASSLAGTGSYEQYF.

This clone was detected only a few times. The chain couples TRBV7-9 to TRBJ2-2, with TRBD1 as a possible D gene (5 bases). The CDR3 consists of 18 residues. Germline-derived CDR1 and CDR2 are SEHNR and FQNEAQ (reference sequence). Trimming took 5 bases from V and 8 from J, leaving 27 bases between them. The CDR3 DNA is TGTGCCAGCAGCGGCTGGTCGCTGGGGCCTACCCCACCGGGGGAGCTGTTTTTT. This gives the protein CASSGWSLGPTPPGELFF.

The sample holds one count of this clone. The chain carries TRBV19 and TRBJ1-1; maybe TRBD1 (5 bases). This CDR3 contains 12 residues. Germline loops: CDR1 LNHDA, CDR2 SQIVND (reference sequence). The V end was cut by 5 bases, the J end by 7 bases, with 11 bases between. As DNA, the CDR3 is TGTGCCAGTAGTGGGGGAGTCGGTGAAGCTTTCTTT. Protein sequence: CASSGGVGEAFF.

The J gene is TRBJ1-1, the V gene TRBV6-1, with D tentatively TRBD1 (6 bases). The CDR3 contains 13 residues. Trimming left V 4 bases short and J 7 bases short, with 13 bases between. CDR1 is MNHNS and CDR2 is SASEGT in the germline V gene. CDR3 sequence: CASSGAGAIEAFF. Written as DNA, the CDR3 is TGTGCCAGCAGTGGCGCAGGGGCGATTGAAGCTTTCTTT.

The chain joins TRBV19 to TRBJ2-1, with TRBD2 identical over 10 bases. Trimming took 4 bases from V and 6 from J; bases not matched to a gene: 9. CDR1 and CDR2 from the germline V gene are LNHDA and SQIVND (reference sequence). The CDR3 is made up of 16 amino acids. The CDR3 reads CASSRRSGGASNEQFF. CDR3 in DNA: TGTGCCAGTAGTAGACGAAGCGGGGGGGCAAGCAATGAGCAGTTCTTC.

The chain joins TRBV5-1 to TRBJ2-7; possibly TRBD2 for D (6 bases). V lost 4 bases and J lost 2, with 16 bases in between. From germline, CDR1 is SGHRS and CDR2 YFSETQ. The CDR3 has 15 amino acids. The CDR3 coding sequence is TGCGCCAGCAGCGATACCGGGAGACTCACCTACGAGCAGTACTTC. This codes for CASSDTGRLTYEQYF.

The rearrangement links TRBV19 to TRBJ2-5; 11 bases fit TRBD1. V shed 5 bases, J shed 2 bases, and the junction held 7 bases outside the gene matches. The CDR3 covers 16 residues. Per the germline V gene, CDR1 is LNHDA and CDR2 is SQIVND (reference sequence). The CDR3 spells CASSSRDRGFQETQYF. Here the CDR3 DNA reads TGTGCCAGTAGTTCCCGGGACAGGGGGTTTCAAGAGACCCAGTACTTC.

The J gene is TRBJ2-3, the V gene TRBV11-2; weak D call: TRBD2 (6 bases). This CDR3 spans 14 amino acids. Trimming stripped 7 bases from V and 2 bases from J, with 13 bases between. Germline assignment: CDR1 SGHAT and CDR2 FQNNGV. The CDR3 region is CASTGDLHTDTQYF. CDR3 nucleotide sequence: TGTGCCAGCACCGGGGACTTGCACACAGATACGCAGTATTTT.

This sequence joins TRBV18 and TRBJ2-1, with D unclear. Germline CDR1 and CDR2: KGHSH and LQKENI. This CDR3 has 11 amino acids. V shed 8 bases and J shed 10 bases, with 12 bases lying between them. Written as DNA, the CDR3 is TGTGCCAGCCTTCAATCGGAGGAGCAGTTCTTC. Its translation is CASLQSEEQFF.

The CDR3 DNA sequence: TGTGCCAGTAGTATAGTACCCGGGACTAGCCCAGAGACCCAGTACTTC. It yields the protein CASSIVPGTSPETQYF. The rearrangement joins TRBV19 to TRBJ2-5; 9 bases map to TRBD2. In germline, CDR1 is LNHDA, CDR2 SQIVND (reference sequence). V gave up 1 base and J gave up 4 bases; unmatched junction bases: 7. This CDR3 spans 16 amino acids.

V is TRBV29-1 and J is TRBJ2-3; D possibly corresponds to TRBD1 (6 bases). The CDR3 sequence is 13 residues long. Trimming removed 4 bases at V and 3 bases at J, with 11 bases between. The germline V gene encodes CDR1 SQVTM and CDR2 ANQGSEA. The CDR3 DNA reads TGCAGCGTTGTACGGCAGGGGACAGATACGCAGTATTTT. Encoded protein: CSVVRQGTDTQYF.

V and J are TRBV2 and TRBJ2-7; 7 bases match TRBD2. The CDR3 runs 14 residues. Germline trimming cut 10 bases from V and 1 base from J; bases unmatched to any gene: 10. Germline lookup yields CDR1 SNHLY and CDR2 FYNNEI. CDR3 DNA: TGTGCCACCGGGTTGGGGACTACTTCCTACGAGCAGTACTTC. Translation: CATGLGTTSYEQYF.

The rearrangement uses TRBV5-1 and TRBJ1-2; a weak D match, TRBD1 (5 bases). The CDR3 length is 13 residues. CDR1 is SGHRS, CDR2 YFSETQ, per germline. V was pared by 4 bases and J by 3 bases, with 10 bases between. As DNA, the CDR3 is TGCGCCAGCAGCCTAACAGGAGACTATGGCTACACCTTC. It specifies CASSLTGDYGYTF.